The clone carrying this T cell receptor (beta chain) appeared many times. The antigen remains undetermined. Germline CDR1 is SEHNR and CDR2 is FQNEAQ (reference sequence). There are 13 residues in the CDR3. V shed 1 base and J 5 bases; nucleotides not matched to a gene: 1. Primers: 60 Vbeta forward and 13 Jbeta reverse. Assay: immunoSEQ multiplex PCR; the TCRdb copy retains only in-frame clones and omits some. This sample yields roughly 100,000 clones, of which about four fifths are seen a single time; 1.5% to 2% belongs to the top ten. The sample is drawn from a study of cytomegalovirus exposure and HLA in healthy donors. General study findings and limits: Sequence variants that were highly shared formed a cluster that was likely a sequencing artifact. Through in vitro validation, three CMV-associated chains were shown to be specific for CMV antigens.

The chain carries TRBV7-9 and TRBJ2-5, with TRBD2 matching 7 bases. Material: PBMCs. This TCR came from a woman aged 40 to 50 in good health and CMV-seronegative. The DNA of the CDR3 is TGTGCCAGCAGCTTAGGGCGGGGGGAGACCCAGTACTTC. As protein: CASSLGRGETQYF.